What follows are 3 T cell receptor beta chains derived from one specimen sequenced in a study of T cell changes during pregnancy in multiple sclerosis. Only in-frame clones appear in the TCRdb table, and some are missing; sequencing was by immunoSEQ multiplex PCR. The data hold 65,000 to 85,000 clones, with more than 70% observed a single time. The sequenced sample was peripheral blood, obtained in the first trimester of pregnancy. The receptors originated from a female donor in good health, enrolled as a control in a pregnancy study.

The rearrangement uses TRBV6-5 and TRBJ2-7, with 9 positions matching TRBD2. CDR1 is MNHEY and CDR2 is SVGAGI in the germline V gene. The CDR3 length is 13 residues. With 6 bases clipped from V and 3 bases from J, the junction kept 3 bases outside the gene matches. The CDR3 region has the DNA TGTGCCAGCAGGGATAGCGGGAGCTACGAGCAGTACTTC. Its translation: CASRDSGSYEQYF.

The J gene is TRBJ1-3, the V gene TRBV7-2, with a weak D call TRBD1 (5 bases). V shed 5 bases and J shed 5 bases, with 7 bases lying between them. The CDR3 runs 12 residues. The germline V gene encodes CDR1 SGHTA and CDR2 FQGNSA. CDR3 residues: CASSTGRNTIYF. The CDR3 DNA sequence: TGTGCCAGCAGCACAGGAAGAAACACCATATATTTT.

This chain uses TRBV28 with TRBJ2-7; 10 bases are shared with TRBD1. CDR3 length: 15 residues. J gave up 5 bases and V 7 bases, and 11 bases lay outside the gene matches. Germline V gene data show CDR1 as MDHEN and CDR2 as SYDVKM. The CDR3 loop is CASTASPGTGDEQYF. The CDR3, as DNA: TGTGCCAGCACCGCCTCCCCCGGGACAGGGGACGAGCAGTACTTC.